The clone carrying this T cell receptor beta chain was seen only a few times. The sample is drawn from a study of T-cell memory formation after mild COVID-19. Via MiXCR, TCRdb re-called the 5' RACE reads, giving one row per CDR3 protein. The sample includes 110,000 to 150,000 distinct CDR3 sequences, roughly a quarter of them seen just once. Sequencing was done on a sample of PBMCs or a T cell subset sorted from them (not recorded which). This sequence was found in an adult woman who had mild COVID-19 (a few samples of this study predate the infection). Cell type and time point are not known.

Here the CDR3 DNA reads TGTGCCAGCCCCATGCGGGACAGAGTTGAAGGGAGCAATCAGCCCCAGCATTTT. This gives the protein CASPMRDRVEGSNQPQHF. The chain combines TRBV7-3 with TRBJ1-5; 7 nucleotides line up with TRBD1. After removal of 8 bases from V and 1 base from J, the junction contained 17 bases not matched to a gene. The germline gives CDR1 SGHTA, CDR2 FQGTGA. The CDR3 runs 18 residues.